This T cell receptor beta chain was obtained from a study of blood T cells in healthy people across ages. General study findings and limits: Both naive CD4+ cell counts and diversity were greater in long-lived donors than in aged donors.

Donors were healthy Caucasian individuals from Russia aged about 6 to 100. Trimming removed 6 bases at V and 1 base at J, with 13 bases between. Germline V gene lookup returns CDR1 SGHAT and CDR2 FQNNGV. The CDR3 runs 14 residues. This clonotype was seen more than once but under ten times. Its antigen remains unknown. A J-beta primer mix and a sample-barcoded 5' primer were used in a second PCR of roughly 7 to 12 cycles. TCRdb recomputed calls from the 5' RACE reads with MiXCR, one row per CDR3 protein. Of over a million distinct CDR3 sequences listed, 42% are singletons. The V gene is TRBV11-2, the J gene TRBJ2-7; tentatively, D is TRBD1 or TRBD2 (6 bases each). Sequencing input: blood. The sequence was collected from a woman aged 18-29 years in good health. The CDR3 protein is CASSIGGGSYEQYF. The CDR3 nucleotides are TGTGCCAGCAGTATCGGGGGCGGATCCTACGAGCAGTACTTC.